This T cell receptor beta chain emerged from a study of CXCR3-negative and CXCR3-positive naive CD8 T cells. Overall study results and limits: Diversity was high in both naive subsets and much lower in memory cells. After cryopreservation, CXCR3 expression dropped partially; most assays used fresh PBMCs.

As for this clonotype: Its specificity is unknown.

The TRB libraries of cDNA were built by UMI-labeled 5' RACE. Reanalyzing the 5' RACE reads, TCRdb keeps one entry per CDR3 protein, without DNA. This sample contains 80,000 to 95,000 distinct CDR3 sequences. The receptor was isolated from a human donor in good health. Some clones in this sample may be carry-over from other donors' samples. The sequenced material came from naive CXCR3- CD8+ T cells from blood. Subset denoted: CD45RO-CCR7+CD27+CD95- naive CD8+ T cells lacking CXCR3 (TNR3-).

This CDR3 reads CASSPPGKRESPYEQYF. The rearrangement joins TRBV28 to TRBJ2-7; TCRdb's D call, TRBD2, is unchecked because there is no DNA. The CDR3 length is 17 residues. Germline-derived CDR1 and CDR2 are MDHEN and SYDVKM.